These T cell receptor beta chains were read from a single sample in a study of T cell responses to AZD1222 COVID-19 vaccine. Clones were read by immunoSEQ multiplex PCR, and TCRdb kept only the in-frame ones, dropping some. The data contain roughly 85,000 clones, about nine tenths of them singletons. The source was peripheral blood, collected on day 0 of AZD1222 vaccination. These receptors originate from an adult in good health. CDR3s include the opening cysteine and the closing phenylalanine or tryptophan. A D gene is named only where the DNA matches it firmly. Clone size is shown for a subset of rows, as once, few, many or a class of expanded clone.

v_call,d_call,j_call,clone_size,cdr3_aa,cdr3_nt
TRBV5-8,NA,TRBJ2-2,NA,CASSLNRVNSNTGELFF,TGTGCCAGCAGCTTGAACAGGGTTAACTCGAACACCGGGGAGCTGTTTTTT
TRBV27,TRBD1,TRBJ2-2,few,CASSLYGTANTGELFF,TGTGCCAGCAGTTTATATGGGACAGCGAACACCGGGGAGCTGTTTTTT
TRBV3-1/TRBV3-2,NA,TRBJ1-5,NA,CASSQDQTSNQPQHF,TGTGCCAGCAGCCAAGATCAGACAAGCAATCAGCCCCAGCATTTT
TRBV30,TRBD1,TRBJ1-5,NA,CAWSVRQGFNQPQHF,TGTGCCTGGAGTGTACGACAGGGCTTCAATCAGCCCCAGCATTTT
TRBV19,TRBD1,TRBJ1-6,many,CASSPRTGSGSPLHF,TGTGCCAGTAGTCCCAGGACAGGGTCGGGGTCACCCCTCCACTTT
TRBV3-1/TRBV3-2,TRBD1,TRBJ2-7,few,CASSQVTGLQYF,TGTGCCAGCAGCCAGGTGACAGGGCTTCAGTACTTC
TRBV19,NA,TRBJ1-2,NA,CASSISPGIYGYTF,TGTGCCAGTAGTATTTCGCCGGGGATCTATGGCTACACCTTC
TRBV7-2,NA,TRBJ1-4,NA,CASSGTGTAPEKLFF,TGTGCCAGCAGCGGGACCGGGACGGCCCCTGAAAAACTGTTTTTT
TRBV5-1,TRBD2,TRBJ2-7,NA,CASSLGASGTYEQYF,TGCGCCAGCAGCTTGGGCGCTAGCGGAACCTACGAGCAGTACTTC
TRBV5-4,NA,TRBJ2-7,NA,CASSLGAGGLSYEQYF,TGTGCCAGCAGCTTGGGTGCCGGGGGCCTCTCCTACGAGCAGTACTTC
TRBV6-2/TRBV6-3,TRBD1,TRBJ2-4,NA,CASSDRGGGKNIQYF,TGTGCCAGCAGCGATCGAGGGGGCGGCAAAAACATTCAGTACTTC
TRBV5-1,TRBD1,TRBJ1-4,NA,CASSTTGGNEKLFF,TGCGCCAGCAGCACGACAGGGGGTAATGAAAAACTGTTTTTT
TRBV19,TRBD1,TRBJ2-7,few,CASNQPGQGNEQYF,TGTGCCAGTAACCAACCGGGACAGGGGAACGAGCAGTACTTC
TRBV19,NA,TRBJ2-5,NA,CASSRPQYQETQYF,TGTGCCAGTAGTAGACCCCAGTACCAAGAGACCCAGTACTTC
TRBV2,NA,TRBJ2-3,NA,CASSDSLTRVGTDTQYF,TGTGCCAGCAGTGACTCACTTACACGGGTCGGCACAGATACGCAGTATTTT
TRBV18,NA,TRBJ1-2,once,CASSPGLANYGYTF,TGTGCCAGCTCACCAGGACTCGCTAACTATGGCTACACCTTC
TRBV7-2,NA,TRBJ1-5,NA,CASSLGLNQPQHF,TGTGCCAGCAGCTTGGGTCTCAATCAGCCCCAGCATTTT
TRBV5-1,NA,TRBJ1-6,once,CASSLDPSNSPLHF,TGCGCCAGCAGCTTGGATCCTTCTAATTCACCCCTCCACTTT
TRBV7-2,NA,TRBJ1-2,NA,CASSLSATNYGYTF,TGTGCCAGCAGCTTAAGCGCGACTAACTATGGCTACACCTTC
TRBV4-3,TRBD1,TRBJ1-5,NA,CASSQATGQGASNQPQHF,TGCGCCAGCAGCCAAGCCACTGGCCAGGGGGCGAGCAATCAGCCCCAGCATTTT
TRBV11-2,NA,TRBJ1-1,NA,CASRLSGLTEAFF,TGTGCCAGCAGATTGTCAGGGCTCACTGAAGCTTTCTTT
TRBV28,NA,TRBJ1-5,NA,CASRGRGAYQPQHF,TGTGCCAGCAGGGGTCGGGGGGCCTATCAGCCCCAGCATTTT
TRBV29-1,NA,TRBJ2-7,few,CSVETVNDSRDYEQYF,TGCAGCGTTGAGACGGTCAACGACAGCAGAGACTACGAGCAGTACTTC
TRBV5-8,TRBD1,TRBJ1-3,NA,CASSLPGQGSISGNTIYF,TGTGCCAGCAGCCTGCCGGGACAGGGGTCTATCTCTGGAAACACCATATATTTT
TRBV6-5,TRBD1,TRBJ2-5,NA,CASRTGDQETQYF,TGTGCCAGCAGGACAGGGGACCAAGAGACCCAGTACTTC
TRBV6-5,TRBD1,TRBJ1-1,NA,CASSEGQGATEAFF,TGTGCCAGCAGCGAGGGACAGGGGGCGACTGAAGCTTTCTTT
TRBV9,TRBD2,TRBJ2-5,NA,CASRGLAGETQYF,TGTGCCAGCAGAGGACTAGCGGGAGAGACCCAGTACTTC
TRBV5-8,NA,TRBJ2-1,NA,CASSPRLGAGSYNEQFF,TGTGCCAGCAGCCCGAGGCTGGGGGCCGGTTCCTACAATGAGCAGTTCTTC
TRBV18,TRBD1,TRBJ1-1,few,CASSLSPGQGTAFF,TGTGCCAGCTCACTGAGCCCCGGACAGGGTACAGCTTTCTTT
TRBV24-1,TRBD1,TRBJ1-5,NA,CATSALGGGSQPQHF,TGTGCCACCAGTGCCCTTGGAGGGGGCAGTCAGCCCCAGCATTTT
TRBV29-1,NA,TRBJ1-1,NA,CSARGRGGTEAFF,TGCAGCGCAAGAGGTAGGGGAGGCACTGAAGCTTTCTTT
TRBV7-2,TRBD1,TRBJ1-4,NA,CASSKDRGPNEKLFF,TGTGCCAGCAGCAAGGACAGGGGGCCCAATGAAAAACTGTTTTTT
TRBV23-1,NA,TRBJ1-2,NA,CASRGWARTF,TGCGCCAGCAGGGGCTGGGCACGCACCTTC
TRBV5-1,TRBD1,TRBJ2-2,NA,CASSLTGTGNTGELFF,TGCGCCAGCAGCTTAACGGGGACAGGGAACACCGGGGAGCTGTTTTTT
TRBV7-2,TRBD2,TRBJ2-7,NA,CASSTIAGPYEQYF,TGTGCCAGCAGCACTATAGCGGGACCCTACGAGCAGTACTTC
TRBV28,NA,TRBJ2-2,NA,CASLGGRVLFF,TGTGCCAGCTTGGGGGGCAGGGTGCTGTTTTTT
TRBV9,TRBD2,TRBJ2-7,NA,CASSFAGTSDQYF,TGTGCCAGCAGCTTCGCCGGGACTAGCGACCAGTACTTC
TRBV4-1,NA,TRBJ2-7,NA,CASSQEGPDYEQYF,TGCGCCAGCAGCCAAGAGGGCCCGGACTACGAGCAGTACTTC
TRBV6-5,NA,TRBJ2-1,NA,CASSVLPGDNEQFF,TGTGCCAGCAGCGTACTCCCGGGGGACAATGAGCAGTTCTTC
TRBV4-1,TRBD1,TRBJ2-7,NA,CASSLTQGAGPYEQYF,TGCGCCAGCAGCCTAACACAGGGGGCCGGTCCCTACGAGCAGTACTTC
TRBV18,NA,TRBJ1-1,NA,CASSPQTDSEAFF,TGTGCCAGCTCTCCCCAGACAGATAGTGAAGCTTTCTTT
TRBV9,NA,TRBJ1-1,NA,CASSIKGGAGTEAFF,TGTGCCAGCAGCATAAAGGGGGGCGCGGGCACTGAAGCTTTCTTT
TRBV6-1,NA,TRBJ1-1,NA,CASSEAGVRRVNTEAFF,TGTGCCAGCAGTGAAGCGGGGGTCCGACGGGTTAACACTGAAGCTTTCTTT
TRBV9,TRBD2,TRBJ2-2,NA,CASSATGTSGMAGELFF,TGTGCCAGCAGTGCTACCGGGACTAGCGGTATGGCCGGGGAGCTGTTTTTT
TRBV27,NA,TRBJ1-2,NA,CASTSLGQGRYGYTF,TGTGCCAGCACCTCGTTGGGGCAGGGCCGCTATGGCTACACCTTC
TRBV3-1/TRBV3-2,NA,TRBJ1-1,NA,CASTNRRYTEAFF,TGTGCCAGCACAAATAGAAGGTACACTGAAGCTTTCTTT
TRBV5-1,TRBD1,TRBJ1-4,NA,CASSTKSGTGFEKLFF,TGCGCCAGCAGCACTAAATCCGGGACAGGGTTTGAAAAACTGTTTTTT
TRBV28,TRBD2,TRBJ2-3,NA,CASSSYRTSGEDTQYF,TGTGCCAGCAGTTCCTATCGGACTAGCGGTGAAGATACGCAGTATTTT
TRBV28,TRBD1,TRBJ2-7,NA,CASSIRDRTYEQYF,TGTGCCAGCAGCATCCGGGACAGGACCTACGAGCAGTACTTC
TRBV5-5,NA,TRBJ2-1,NA,CASSLELAPYNEQFF,TGTGCCAGCAGCTTGGAACTAGCACCCTACAATGAGCAGTTCTTC
TRBV5-4,NA,TRBJ1-6,NA,CASSLRGGNNSPLHF,TGTGCCAGCAGCTTGCGGGGAGGGAATAATTCACCCCTCCACTTT
TRBV5-1,TRBD1,TRBJ1-4,NA,CARPGQGTEKLFF,TGCGCCAGACCGGGACAGGGTACTGAAAAACTGTTTTTT
TRBV5-1,TRBD1,TRBJ2-7,NA,CASSPGQGAPEQYF,TGCGCCAGCAGCCCGGGACAGGGGGCACCCGAGCAGTACTTC
TRBV28,NA,TRBJ2-2,NA,CASSLLGLRTGELFF,TGTGCCAGCAGTTTGCTGGGACTCAGGACCGGGGAGCTGTTTTTT
TRBV5-1,NA,TRBJ2-7,NA,CASRENSYEQYF,TGCGCCAGCAGGGAGAATTCTTACGAGCAGTACTTC
TRBV5-1,TRBD1,TRBJ2-2,NA,CASSQQQGATGELFF,TGCGCCAGCAGCCAACAACAGGGGGCTACTGGGGAGCTGTTTTTT
TRBV9,NA,TRBJ2-7,NA,CASSVATGATYEQYF,TGTGCCAGCAGCGTAGCAACGGGGGCAACCTACGAGCAGTACTTC
TRBV7-2,TRBD1,TRBJ2-2,NA,CASSTTGPPNTGELFF,TGTGCCAGCAGCACGACAGGGCCCCCGAACACCGGGGAGCTGTTTTTT